Below, 29 T cell receptor beta chains from the same sample are listed, as sequenced in a study of early T cells in non-severe SARS-CoV-2 infection. TCRdb itself ran the 5' RACE reads through MiXCR, one entry per CDR3 protein. The top ten hold about 2.5% of the sample, which has 45,000 to 65,000 distinct CDR3 sequences, 12% seen once. Sequencing was performed on whole blood, taken at baseline. The receptors stem from an adult who was a healthcare worker with PCR-confirmed SARS-CoV-2 infection or an uninfected control (not recorded which).

This clonotype was picked up a small number of times. The V gene is TRBV5-4, the J gene TRBJ2-6, with 9 bases aligning to TRBD1. Germline assignment: CDR1 SGHNT and CDR2 YYREEE (reference sequence). The CDR3 is 16 amino acids. With V trimmed by 4 bases and J by 4 bases, 6 bases remained unmatched. DNA for the CDR3: TGTGCCAGCAGCCGAGGACAGGGGTCCGGGGCCAACGTCCTGACTTTC. It codes for CASSRGQGSGANVLTF.

This clonotype was recorded at least ten times. The chain combines TRBV6-1 with TRBJ1-4; TRBD1 is a possible D gene (5 bases). In germline, CDR1 is MNHNS, CDR2 SASEGT. V was shortened by 2 bases and J by 3 bases, with 7 bases between the two germline ends. This CDR3 has 14 amino acids. The CDR3 here is CASSERGANEKLFF. The DNA of the CDR3 is TGTGCCAGCAGTGAAAGGGGAGCTAATGAAAAACTGTTTTTT.

The chain carries TRBV5-5 and TRBJ1-1; D gene ambiguous. This CDR3 spans 14 amino acids. V lost 0 bases, J lost 1 base, and 7 bases lay in between. Germline V gene sequence: CDR1 SGHKS, CDR2 YYEKEE (reference sequence). This CDR3 reads CASSLAGGNTEAFF. For the CDR3, the DNA is TGTGCCAGCAGCTTGGCTGGAGGGAACACTGAAGCTTTCTTT.

This chain joins TRBV25-1 and TRBJ1-2, with D possibly matching TRBD1 (5 bases). Trimming took off 6 bases at V and 4 bases at J, with 15 bases between the two ends. In germline, CDR1 is MGHDK, CDR2 SYGVNS. The CDR3 runs 14 residues. CDR3 sequence: CASSAGARGYGYTF. The CDR3 nucleotides read TGTGCCAGCAGCGCCGGGGCCAGAGGCTATGGCTACACCTTC.

The chain's CDR3 is CASSLMREDTQYF. The CDR3 nucleotides are TGTGCCAGCAGCTTAATGAGGGAGGATACGCAGTATTTT. The chain is built from TRBV7-3 and TRBJ2-3; a weak D match, TRBD2 (5 bases). Germline-derived CDR1 and CDR2 are SGHTA and FQGTGA. CDR3 size: 13 residues. Between the trimmed V and J ends, which lost 1 base and 6 bases, there was a span of 8 bases.

This clonotype was counted at least ten times. The V call is TRBV20-1, the J call TRBJ1-2; a possible D gene is TRBD1 (5 bases). The CDR3 consists of 11 residues. Trimming removed 4 bases from V and 6 bases from J, with 9 bases in between. Germline V gene sequence: CDR1 DFQATT, CDR2 SNEGSKA (reference sequence). CDR3 sequence reads: CSAIRGDGYTF. CDR3 sequence (DNA): TGCAGTGCTATTAGGGGAGATGGCTACACCTTC.

This clonotype occurred a few times. The V call is TRBV7-8, the J call TRBJ2-5; perhaps TRBD1 as D (6 bases). The CDR3 has 13 amino acids. Germline CDR1 is SGHVS and CDR2 is FQNEAQ. The germline V and J ends were trimmed by 1 base and 8 bases, with 11 bases remaining between them. The CDR3 sequence: CASSLVGGATQYF. The DNA of the CDR3 is TGTGCCAGCAGCTTAGTTGGGGGCGCAACCCAGTACTTC.

The rearrangement joins TRBV6-6 to TRBJ2-5, with D perhaps matching TRBD1 or TRBD2 (5 bases each). Germline V gene lookup returns CDR1 MNHNY and CDR2 SVGAGI (reference sequence). This CDR3 is 16 amino acids long. The V gene lost 1 base and the J gene lost 2 bases, with 14 bases spanning the gap. As DNA, the CDR3 is TGTGCCAGCAGTTACTGGGTTGGGGGTCAACAAGAGACCCAGTACTTC. It codes for CASSYWVGGQQETQYF.

This clonotype showed up just a few times. This chain joins TRBV6-1 and TRBJ2-7; no definite D call. The CDR3 totals 11 residues. The germline V gene has CDR1 MNHNS and CDR2 SASEGT. V lost 3 bases and J 4 bases, leaving 4 bases between the germline ends. DNA of the CDR3: TGTGCCAGCAGTGACTTTTACGAGCAGTACTTC. It specifies CASSDFYEQYF.

The rearrangement joins TRBV9 to TRBJ2-6; 10 nucleotides match TRBD2. V was pared by 3 bases and J by 2 bases, with 5 bases of the junction left unmatched. The germline gives CDR1 SGDLS, CDR2 YYNGEE. This CDR3 spans 17 amino acids. CDR3 sequence: CASSASLAGAGANVLTF. The CDR3 nucleotides read TGTGCCAGCAGCGCGAGTCTAGCGGGAGCTGGGGCCAACGTCCTGACTTTC.

This clonotype has more than one count but fewer than ten. This chain connects TRBV11-3 to TRBJ1-1; no clear D gene. CDR1 is SGHNT and CDR2 is YENEEA in the germline V gene. With 3 bases removed from V and 1 base from J, the gap between germline ends came to 9 bases. The CDR3 is 14 residues long. As DNA, the CDR3 is TGTGCCAGCAGCTTCGCAGCACCGAACACTGAAGCTTTCTTT. Protein sequence: CASSFAAPNTEAFF.

The genes are TRBV28 and TRBJ2-7; 9 bases align to TRBD1. J gave up 5 bases and V 6 bases, and 11 bases lay outside the gene matches. Germline lookup yields CDR1 MDHEN and CDR2 SYDVKM. CDR3 length: 15 residues. The CDR3 DNA follows: TGTGCCAGCAGAACAGGGGGCCCTAAAAACCACGAGCAGTACTTC. It specifies CASRTGGPKNHEQYF. The whole variable domain, filled in from reference TRBV28 and TRBJ2-7, reads DVKVTQSSRYLVKRTGEKVFLECVQDMDHENMFWYRQDPGLGLRLIYFSYDVKMKEKGDIPEGYSVSREKKERFSLILESASTNQTSMYLCASRTGGPKNHEQYFGPGTRLTVT.

This clonotype was observed a few times. The chain employs TRBV20-1 and TRBJ1-2; 8 nucleotides match TRBD1. CDR1 is DFQATT and CDR2 is SNEGSKA in the germline V gene (reference sequence). This CDR3 region has 12 residues. Germline trimming cut 6 bases from V and 8 bases from J; bases unmatched to any gene: 8. The CDR3 loop reads CSADQGAKGYTF. The CDR3, as DNA: TGCAGTGCCGATCAGGGGGCGAAGGGCTACACCTTC.

This rearrangement joins TRBV14 to TRBJ2-7, with D perhaps TRBD2 (5 bases). Germline V gene data show CDR1 as SGHDN and CDR2 as FVKESK. The CDR3 spans 14 residues. With 6 bases removed from V and 3 bases from J, the gap between germline ends came to 15 bases. CDR3 protein: CASSRTPTIYEQYF. CDR3 DNA sequence: TGTGCCAGCAGTCGGACTCCAACCATCTACGAGCAGTACTTC.

This clonotype came up many times. The rearrangement joins TRBV7-2 to TRBJ2-2, with unresolved D. CDR1 is SGHTA and CDR2 is FQGNSA in the germline V gene. The CDR3 has 12 amino acids. V was shortened by 6 bases and J by 5 bases, with 7 bases between the two germline ends. The CDR3 spells CASRKQTGELFF. The DNA for the CDR3 is TGTGCCAGCAGAAAACAAACCGGGGAGCTGTTTTTT.

This clonotype has just a few counts. The J gene is TRBJ1-6, the V gene TRBV27, with D maybe TRBD1 (5 bases). V shed 2 bases and J shed 6 bases, with 8 bases lying between them. The CDR3 covers 14 residues. CDR1 and CDR2 from the germline V gene are MNHEY and SMNVEV (reference sequence). The CDR3 DNA follows: TGTGCCAGCAGTTTAACAGGTTTTAATTCACCCCTCCACTTT. This encodes CASSLTGFNSPLHF.

Only a few counts were recorded for this clonotype. The chain employs TRBV4-3 and TRBJ1-2; no definite D call. V was trimmed by 3 bases and J by 4 bases, leaving 12 bases between them. Germline V gene sequence: CDR1 LGHNA, CDR2 YSLEER. The CDR3 loop spans 14 amino acids. CDR3 loop: CASSQIGSSYGYTF. In DNA, the CDR3 is TGCGCCAGCAGCCAGATAGGGAGTTCCTATGGCTACACCTTC.

The V gene is TRBV5-1, the J gene TRBJ2-3; maybe TRBD2 (6 bases). The germline V gene encodes CDR1 SGHRS and CDR2 YFSETQ. The CDR3 is 15 residues long. Trimming took off 2 bases at V and 2 bases at J, with 12 bases between the two ends. CDR3 amino acids: CASSFASEATDTQYF. CDR3 sequence (DNA): TGCGCCAGCAGCTTTGCTAGCGAGGCCACAGATACGCAGTATTTT.

The genes are TRBV7-2 and TRBJ2-7; 12 nucleotides agree with TRBD2. CDR1 and CDR2 from the germline V gene are SGHTA and FQGNSA. This CDR3 has 15 residues. V lost 5 bases and J lost 5; bases outside the gene matches: 7. The chain's CDR3 is CASSHPTSGSHEQYF. The CDR3 DNA reads TGTGCCAGCAGCCATCCGACTAGCGGGAGCCACGAGCAGTACTTC.

The chain carries TRBV5-6 and TRBJ2-5, with TRBD1 as a possible D gene (6 bases). This CDR3 is built from 17 residues. Germline V gene sequence: CDR1 SGHDT, CDR2 YYEEEE. Trimming stripped 3 bases from V and 3 bases from J, with 21 bases between. Written as DNA, the CDR3 is TGTGCCAGCAGCTCCGGGACAATCGGCATTTTAGAAGAGACCCAGTACTTC. Its translation is CASSSGTIGILEETQYF.

This clonotype has only a few counts. This chain links TRBV20-1 with TRBJ2-5; 8 bases are shared with TRBD2. CDR1 and CDR2 (germline): DFQATT, SNEGSKA (reference sequence). V shed 5 bases and J 3 bases; nucleotides not matched to a gene: 5. The CDR3 runs 13 residues. The CDR3: CSARNSGKETQYF. CDR3 in DNA: TGCAGTGCTCGGAATAGCGGGAAAGAGACCCAGTACTTC.

This clonotype came up many times. The chain joins TRBV7-6 to TRBJ2-5; 10 nucleotides agree with TRBD1. The CDR3 consists of 15 residues. Trimming at V came to 7 bases and at J to 7 bases, leaving 12 bases not matched to a gene. Germline CDR1 SGHVS, CDR2 FNYEAQ. DNA of the CDR3: TGTGCCAGCACCCCATGGGGGACAGGGGAAGGGACCCAGTACTTC. Protein product: CASTPWGTGEGTQYF.

In its sample, this clonotype was seen a few times. This sequence joins TRBV9 and TRBJ2-7; possibly TRBD1 for D (6 bases). Trimming took off 5 bases at V and 1 base at J, with 13 bases between the two ends. The CDR3 loop spans 14 amino acids. Per germline, CDR1 SGDLS and CDR2 YYNGEE. CDR3 region: CASSTTGQSYEQYF. The CDR3, as DNA: TGTGCCAGCAGTACGACAGGTCAATCCTACGAGCAGTACTTC.

For the CDR3, the DNA is TGTGCCAGCAGTGGACCGGGACAGCATAATTCACCCCTCCACTTT. Its translation is CASSGPGQHNSPLHF. V is TRBV28 and J is TRBJ1-6; TRBD1 matches 7 bases. V shed 5 bases, J shed 5 bases, and the junction held 6 bases outside the gene matches. This CDR3 spans 15 amino acids. Germline CDR1 reads MDHEN; CDR2 reads SYDVKM.

This clonotype showed up just a few times. The rearrangement links TRBV20-1 to TRBJ1-1; D ambiguous. Trimming cost V 5 bases and J 5 bases, with 15 bases left between them. The CDR3 covers 13 residues. The germline CDR1 and CDR2 sequences are DFQATT and SNEGSKA (reference sequence). The CDR3 sequence: CSAPQRVATEAFF. In DNA, the CDR3 is TGCAGTGCTCCCCAGCGGGTAGCGACTGAAGCTTTCTTT.

This clonotype has a count of ten or more. The chain is built from TRBV12-3 or TRBV12-4 and TRBJ2-5; perhaps TRBD2 as D (5 bases). CDR3 length: 16 amino acids. Trimming took 6 bases from V and 2 from J, leaving 19 bases between them. CDR3: CASSPGEAILQETQYF. The CDR3 nucleotides read TGTGCCAGCAGCCCCGGGGAAGCCATCTTACAAGAGACCCAGTACTTC.

This clonotype was found many times. The V gene is TRBV7-2, the J gene TRBJ2-7, with TRBD1 as a possible D gene (6 bases). CDR3 length equals 14 residues. Trimming cost V 2 bases and J 3 bases, with 11 bases left between them. The germline V gene has CDR1 SGHTA and CDR2 FQGNSA. The CDR3 reads CASSLMKGDYEQYF. The CDR3 DNA sequence: TGTGCCAGCAGCTTAATGAAGGGGGACTACGAGCAGTACTTC.

This clonotype was seen a handful of times. The chain joins TRBV28 to TRBJ1-1; D is ambiguous. Trimming stripped 6 bases from V and 1 base from J, with 15 bases between. Germline V gene sequence: CDR1 MDHEN, CDR2 SYDVKM. The CDR3 totals 15 residues. The CDR3 sequence is CASSTPKNSNTEAFF. The CDR3 DNA reads as TGTGCCAGCAGCACTCCCAAGAATTCGAACACTGAAGCTTTCTTT.

This clonotype was seen only once. This rearrangement joins TRBV6-1 to TRBJ2-1, with 9 bases aligning to TRBD2. After removal of 1 base from V and 6 bases from J, the junction contained 4 bases not matched to a gene. The CDR3 consists of 15 residues. In germline, CDR1 is MNHNS, CDR2 SASEGT. This CDR3 reads CASSEDGSGSNEQFF. For the CDR3, the DNA is TGTGCCAGCAGTGAAGACGGTAGCGGGAGCAATGAGCAGTTCTTC.